This record concerns one TCR beta chain sequence. This CDR3 is built from 16 residues. The V segment lost 0 bases and the J segment 6 bases; nucleotides outside the gene matches: 9. The protocol was immunoSEQ multiplex PCR, while the TCRdb copy is restricted to in-frame clones and leaves out a portion. Of approximately 70,000 clones in the sample, 85% to 95% were seen once. These data belong to a study of CD4 T cells in relation to SARS-CoV-2 and coronaviruses. Before the COVID-19 pandemic, during about 2010-2018, CD4+ T cells were taken from unexposed donors. The chain couples TRBV5-3 to TRBJ1-1; 9 positions match TRBD1. TRBV5-3 is an ORF, with its function uncertain. What was sequenced was naive CD4+ T cells from PBMCs. Sample subset: naive CD4+ T cells isolated by negative enrichment. The source of this sequence is a human donor in good health. In DNA form, the CDR3 reads TGTGCCAGAAGCTTGGTAGAACAGGGGGCGGTACCTGAAGCTTTCTTT. Its protein is CARSLVEQGAVPEAFF.